Each of the 27 T cell receptor beta chains below was sequenced from the same sample in a study of cytomegalovirus exposure and HLA in healthy donors. PCR involved 60 Vbeta and 13 Jbeta primers. Generated by immunoSEQ multiplex PCR, the TCRdb table keeps only in-frame clones and is missing some. The sample contains 120,000 to 150,000 clones, around three fifths of which appear only once. The sequencing sample was made of PBMCs. The receptor source for this set is a male donor in good health and CMV-seronegative.

The chain joins TRBV5-8 to TRBJ1-2; D is unclear. CDR1 and CDR2 (germline): SGHTS, YDEGEE. This CDR3 contains 13 residues. Trimming removed 5 bases at V and 0 bases at J, with 8 bases between. The CDR3 nucleotides read TGTGCCAGCAGAGAAGGAGCTAACTATGGCTACACCTTC. Encoded protein: CASREGANYGYTF. Using reference TRBV5-8 and TRBJ1-2 for the parts outside the CDR3, the full variable domain is EAGVTQSPTHLIKTRGQQATLRCSPISGHTSVYWYQQALGLGLQFLLWYDEGEERNRGNFPPRFSGRQFPNYSSELNVNALELEDSALYLCASREGANYGYTFGSGTRLTVV.

The chain is built from TRBV7-6 and TRBJ2-3; maybe TRBD1 (7 bases). CDR3 length: 16 residues. The ends were cut back, 5 bases at V and 1 base at J, with 16 bases in the middle. In germline, CDR1 is SGHVS, CDR2 FNYEAQ. The DNA of the CDR3 is TGTGCCAGCAGCCCGCACCAGGGGGGAGGCACAGATACGCAGTATTTT. This encodes CASSPHQGGGTDTQYF.

This chain connects TRBV6-1 to TRBJ1-1, with 9 bases matching TRBD1. This CDR3 contains 13 residues. Germline loops: CDR1 MNHNS, CDR2 SASEGT. V shed 7 bases, J shed 10 bases, and the junction held 10 bases outside the gene matches. Here the CDR3 reads CASIQTGGDGAFF. The CDR3 DNA follows: TGTGCCAGCATACAAACAGGGGGCGATGGAGCTTTCTTT.

This clone was detected a few times. The chain uses TRBV6-4 and TRBJ2-7; maybe TRBD1 (5 bases). V shed 5 bases and J shed 5 bases, with 13 bases lying between them. The CDR3 is 13 amino acids. CDR1 MRHNA and CDR2 SNTAGT come from the germline V gene. CDR3 coding DNA: TGTGCCAGCAGTTTCCCAGGGTTTGACGAGCAGTACTTC. Residues: CASSFPGFDEQYF.

This clone was seen ten or more times. The chain links TRBV10-2 to TRBJ1-5, with TRBD1 as a possible D gene (5 bases). This CDR3 has 15 residues. Per germline, CDR1 WSHSY and CDR2 SAAADI. The V gene lost 6 bases and the J gene lost 2 bases, with 14 bases spanning the gap. CDR3 protein: CASSPDSLGNQPQHF. The CDR3 bases are TGCGCCAGCAGCCCAGACAGTTTAGGCAATCAGCCCCAGCATTTT.

This clone was seen only a few times. The DNA of the CDR3 is TGCAGCGTCGGGACAACAGATAAATACGAGCAGTACTTC. Protein product: CSVGTTDKYEQYF. The J gene is TRBJ2-7, the V gene TRBV29-1; perhaps TRBD1 as D (6 bases). From germline, CDR1 is SQVTM and CDR2 ANQGSEA. V dropped 6 bases and J dropped 4 bases, with 16 bases sitting between them. The CDR3 covers 13 residues.

This clone has a single count. V and J are TRBV27 and TRBJ2-5; TRBD2 matches 8 bases. TRBJ2-7 matches the DNA end more closely, so the J call is doubtful. The germline CDR1 and CDR2 sequences are MNHEY and SMNVEV (reference sequence). The CDR3 spans 16 residues. In DNA, the CDR3 is TGTGCCAGCAGCTCCATTGGGACTAGAGCTTCCTACGAGCAGTACTTC. Protein: CASSSIGTRASYEQYF.

This clone was counted only a few times. V and J are TRBV2 and TRBJ1-2, with 7 bases identical to TRBD1. This CDR3 is 12 amino acids long. The V segment lost 5 bases and the J segment 7 bases; nucleotides outside the gene matches: 4. The V gene's germline CDR1 is SNHLY and CDR2 FYNNEI. CDR3 nucleotides: TGTGCCAGCAGTCCGACAGGGTTTGGCTACACCTTC. Translating gives CASSPTGFGYTF.

The CDR3 DNA sequence: TGTGCCAGTAGTCCCCGGAGCCCATATACGGGCGGGATGAACACTGAAGCTTTCTTT. Translating gives CASSPRSPYTGGMNTEAFF. The chain couples TRBV19 to TRBJ1-1; D ambiguous. Germline-derived CDR1 and CDR2 are LNHDA and SQIVND (reference sequence). V lost 5 bases to trimming and J lost 0 bases, with 25 bases between them. This CDR3 has 19 amino acids.

The CDR3 coding sequence is TGTGCCAGCAGCTTGAAGCCGAATGAGCAGTTCTTC. As protein: CASSLKPNEQFF. The rearrangement links TRBV11-3 to TRBJ2-1; D remains ambiguous. This CDR3 has 12 residues. V lost 3 bases to trimming and J lost 7 bases, with 7 bases between them. Germline-derived CDR1 and CDR2 are SGHNT and YENEEA.

In its sample, this clone was seen a few times. This chain uses TRBV18 with TRBJ2-7; 10 bases line up with TRBD1. Trimming cost V 5 bases and J 3 bases; bases outside gene matches: 7. From germline, CDR1 is KGHSH and CDR2 LQKENI. The CDR3 contains 15 residues. Here the CDR3 DNA reads TGTGCCAGCTCAGCGTCGACAGGGGGCGGCTACGAGCAGTACTTC. It translates to CASSASTGGGYEQYF.

J is TRBJ1-4 and V is TRBV6-5; TRBD1 agrees at 9 bases. Germline CDR1 is MNHEY and CDR2 is SVGAGI. There are 14 residues in the CDR3. V was clipped by 5 bases and J by 8 bases; unmatched bases: 6. The CDR3: CASSIQGAREKLFF. DNA of the CDR3: TGTGCCAGCAGTATACAGGGGGCTCGGGAAAAACTGTTTTTT.

CDR3 amino acids: CASSLGTSGGTYEQYF. CDR3 coding DNA: TGTGCCAGCAGCTTAGGAACTAGCGGGGGGACCTACGAGCAGTACTTC. This chain uses TRBV7-8 with TRBJ2-7; 12 bases line up with TRBD2. The CDR3 sequence is 16 residues long. The germline V gene encodes CDR1 SGHVS and CDR2 FQNEAQ. V shed 1 base, J shed 2 bases, and the junction held 3 bases outside the gene matches.

V usage is TRBV9 and J usage is TRBJ2-7; perhaps TRBD1 as D (5 bases). Trimming removed 3 bases from V and 3 bases from J, with 10 bases in between. Germline loops: CDR1 SGDLS, CDR2 YYNGEE. The CDR3 is made up of 13 amino acids. The CDR3 coding sequence is TGTGCCAGCAGCGCCACGGACAACTACGAGCAGTACTTC. It translates to CASSATDNYEQYF. Filled out from reference TRBV9 and TRBJ2-7, the complete variable domain reads DSGVTQTPKHLITATGQRVTLRCSPRSGDLSVYWYQQSLDQGLQFLIQYYNGEERAKGNILERFSAQQFPDLHSELNLSSLELGDSALYFCASSATDNYEQYFGPGTRLTVT.

Here the CDR3 reads CASSLARGTGANVLTF. CDR3 coding DNA: TGTGCCAGCAGCTTAGCGCGCGGGACGGGGGCCAACGTCCTGACTTTC. This chain links TRBV7-2 with TRBJ2-6, with a tentative D call TRBD2 (6 bases). From germline, CDR1 is SGHTA and CDR2 FQGNSA. The CDR3 is 16 residues long. Trimming took 0 bases from V and 4 from J, leaving 10 bases between them.

This clone came up a few times. The chain joins TRBV7-2 to TRBJ2-7; the match to TRBD1 covers 12 bases. Germline trimming cut 5 bases from V and 7 bases from J; bases unmatched to any gene: 15. CDR1 is SGHTA, CDR2 FQGNSA, per germline. The CDR3 has 17 residues. DNA for the CDR3: TGTGCCAGCAGCCGAATCGGGGGGGGACAGGGGGCGGATGAGCAGTACTTC. Translating gives CASSRIGGGQGADEQYF.

The V and J genes are TRBV5-1 and TRBJ1-2; 7 nucleotides line up with TRBD1. With 2 bases clipped from V and 8 bases from J, the junction kept 15 bases outside the gene matches. CDR1 and CDR2 (germline): SGHRS, YFSETQ. This CDR3 contains 16 residues. CDR3 sequence (DNA): TGCGCCAGCAGCTTACTTATGGTAAAAGGGGGCCAAGGCTACACCTTC. It yields the protein CASSLLMVKGGQGYTF.

The chain combines TRBV2 with TRBJ2-5, with 9 bases that match TRBD2. Trimming took 1 base from V and 6 from J; bases not matched to a gene: 6. There are 15 residues in the CDR3. The germline gives CDR1 SNHLY, CDR2 FYNNEI. CDR3 in DNA: TGTGCCAGCAGTGAAGGGGCGGGGGGGACGAAGACCCAGTACTTC. Amino acids: CASSEGAGGTKTQYF.

The V call is TRBV14, the J call TRBJ1-2; TRBD1 agrees at 9 bases. The CDR3 is made up of 14 amino acids. Germline V CDR1 and CDR2: SGHDN, FVKESK. With 4 bases clipped from V and 5 bases from J, the junction kept 5 bases outside the gene matches. The chain's CDR3 is CASSRRDRDYGYTF. CDR3 bases: TGTGCCAGCAGCCGCCGGGACAGGGATTATGGCTACACCTTC.

The chain is built from TRBV7-2 and TRBJ1-1; no clear D gene. In germline, CDR1 is SGHTA, CDR2 FQGNSA. The CDR3 spans 15 residues. V was clipped by 1 base and J by 5 bases, with 14 bases between them. CDR3 nucleotide sequence: TGTGCCAGCAGCTTAGTGACGGGGTATATAACTGAAGCTTTCTTT. Residues: CASSLVTGYITEAFF.

The chain uses TRBV5-1 and TRBJ2-3, with TRBD2 identical over 8 bases. CDR3 size: 15 residues. Germline loops: CDR1 SGHRS, CDR2 YFSETQ. J gave up 5 bases and V 0 bases, and 5 bases lay outside the gene matches. The CDR3, as DNA: TGCGCCAGCAGCTTGGGAGCGGGGGCCCGAGATACGCAGTATTTT. Its translation is CASSLGAGARDTQYF.

The chain recombines TRBV2 with TRBJ1-5, with 7 bases fitting TRBD1. Germline CDR1 is SNHLY and CDR2 is FYNNEI. This CDR3 contains 16 residues. V lost 8 bases and J lost 7; bases outside the gene matches: 17. The CDR3 here is CASGGQGQRFTQPQHF. The CDR3 nucleotides read TGTGCCAGCGGGGGTCAGGGACAGCGGTTCACCCAGCCCCAGCATTTT.

The J gene is TRBJ1-1, the V gene TRBV27; possibly TRBD1 for D (6 bases). The V gene lost 2 bases and the J gene lost 4 bases, with 11 bases spanning the gap. CDR1 and CDR2 from the germline V gene are MNHEY and SMNVEV (reference sequence). The CDR3 runs to 14 residues. The chain's CDR3 is CASSLIGRGTEAFF. In DNA form, the CDR3 reads TGTGCCAGCAGTTTAATCGGCAGGGGCACTGAAGCTTTCTTT.

The gene calls are TRBV2 and TRBJ2-2, with D possibly being TRBD1 (6 bases). Germline V CDR1 and CDR2: SNHLY, FYNNEI. CDR3 size: 15 residues. Trimming removed 2 bases from V and 5 bases from J, with 12 bases in between. The CDR3 nucleotides are TGTGCCAGCAGTGAAACCAGGGGTCGTACCGGGGAGCTGTTTTTT. Residues: CASSETRGRTGELFF.

The chain couples TRBV5-6 to TRBJ2-7; TRBD1 is a possible D gene (5 bases). The CDR3 has 15 residues. V lost 4 bases and J lost 0, with 14 bases in between. The germline CDR1 and CDR2 sequences are SGHDT and YYEEEE. CDR3 nucleotides: TGTGCCAGCAGCGTCCAGGGCGGAGACTCCTACGAGCAGTACTTC. Translation: CASSVQGGDSYEQYF.

The rearrangement links TRBV28 to TRBJ1-1, with D tentatively TRBD1 (6 bases). The length of the CDR3 is 16 residues. The V end lost 4 bases, the J end lost 0 bases, and 15 bases lay between the germline ends. From germline, CDR1 is MDHEN and CDR2 SYDVKM. The CDR3 DNA reads as TGTGCCAGCAGTTCACCGGGAGGACAGCTGAACACTGAAGCTTTCTTT. It translates to CASSSPGGQLNTEAFF.

There are a few counts of this clone. V and J are TRBV13 and TRBJ2-5; 7 bases agree with TRBD1. There are 15 residues in the CDR3. V lost 5 bases and J lost 5; bases outside the gene matches: 11. Germline V gene data show CDR1 as PRHDT and CDR2 as FYEKMQ (reference sequence). The CDR3 sequence: CASSTASGGSETQYF. In nucleotides, the CDR3 is TGTGCCAGCAGCACGGCCTCAGGGGGTTCGGAGACCCAGTACTTC. Full variable domain (remainder filled in from reference TRBV13 and TRBJ2-5): AAGVIQSPRHLIKEKRETATLKCYPIPRHDTVYWYQQGPGQDPQFLISFYEKMQSDKGSIPDRFSAQQFSDYHSELNMSSLELGDSALYFCASSTASGGSETQYFGPGTRLLVL.